The rows below give T cell receptor beta chains drawn from one sample of a study of regulatory T cells in long-lasting Graves disease. Using its own MiXCR run on the multiplex PCR reads, TCRdb lists one record per CDR3 protein. Of approximately 440,000 distinct CDR3 sequences in the sample, around 22% were seen once. The specimen comprised peripheral blood mononuclear cells (PBMCs), sampled when the disease was refractory, from a patient treated with antithyroid drugs. These receptors all come from a female donor with Graves disease. Each CDR3 is given without its conserved first and last residue.

V | length | CDR3
TRBV28 | 10 | ASSLLDTEAF
TRBV2 | 10 | ASRGQPVKAF
TRBV18 | 9 | ASSRSDEAF
TRBV3-1 | 13 | ASSQRRQLNTEAF
TRBV6-1 | 13 | ATNPGAGGKETQY
TRBV6-2/TRBV6-3 | 12 | ASILDRSTYEQY
TRBV18 | 13 | ASSPPGTGGGEQY
TRBV12-3/TRBV12-4 | 11 | ASSSDSPDGYT
TRBV7-2 | 12 | ASRPGTITETQY
TRBV19 | 16 | ASSPSLMGRHSGNTIY
TRBV9 | 17 | ASSVVNGGESYSNQPQH
TRBV4-2 | 12 | ASSHRQEKAKLF
TRBV29-1 | 12 | SVYNGGTNEKLF
TRBV30 | 10 | AWTAGNQPQH
TRBV7-6 | 11 | ASSHGGGHGYT
TRBV29-1 | 11 | SVWQTNTGELF
TRBV27 | 16 | ASTKITGFRFSKNIQY
TRBV28 | 13 | ASSPTGGSDQPQH
TRBV12-3/TRBV12-4 | 14 | ASSLLPGANTGELF
TRBV6-2/TRBV6-3 | 9 | ASSYPGEQF
TRBV18 | 11 | ASSPMDRAEAF
TRBV27 | 11 | ASSLSAFQPQH
TRBV28 | 12 | ASSSQPDRETQY
TRBV19 | 12 | ASSRTGSVYEQY
TRBV28 | 13 | ASSSPASVQETQY
TRBV28 | 11 | ASRAGVGTEAF
TRBV6-1 | 13 | ASARLAGDSDTQY
TRBV28 | 11 | ASSYAGDQPQH
TRBV7-9 | 10 | ASSRSSLEAF
TRBV7-2 | 11 | ASSPDLPETQY
TRBV6-1 | 11 | ASKVVPEGTQY
TRBV6-1 | 13 | ASSEQTSGADTQY
TRBV7-9 | 14 | ASSSLGADGTGELF
TRBV27 | 12 | ASKVPGTSYEQY
TRBV5-5 | 13 | ASSERGRSPDTQY
TRBV2 | 12 | ASSTRQVLYEQY
TRBV28 | 12 | ASSSIGLGETQY
TRBV2 | 13 | ASSEDTGGNQPQH
TRBV6-1 | 12 | ASSRPTGPTEAF
TRBV29-1 | 14 | SVDLGAGGGSYEQY
TRBV30 | 13 | AWSVARGGGYGYT
TRBV5-1 | 13 | ASSITGTGVYEQY
TRBV28 | 14 | ASSLRGQGITGELF
TRBV5-5 | 14 | ASSLVSGRNSYEQY
TRBV29-1 | 11 | SVEGARTGELF
TRBV2 | 9 | ASSYEWSYT
TRBV5-1 | 11 | ASRKGATGELF
TRBV7-9 | 14 | ASRSGGQGYLGELF
TRBV5-1 | 12 | ASSLVLAGGEQF
TRBV20-1 | 11 | SARDRNTGELF
TRBV27 | 16 | ASSLRFIRTPNTGELF
TRBV6-5 | 15 | ASSYSWLLDRSYEQY
TRBV7-2 | 11 | ASSLRVADKQY
TRBV28 | 14 | ASSSSGAVAKNIQY
TRBV5-1 | 14 | ASSSPTSRGRHGYT
TRBV5-6 | 12 | ASSQTALPYEQY
TRBV5-1 | 10 | ASSKEGYEQY
TRBV6-5 | 14 | ASSYSAARGNEKLF
TRBV3-1 | 11 | ASTQGGAGELF
TRBV30 | 13 | AWSVWGRGNTEAF